This TCR beta chain was recorded in a study of tumor and adjacent non-tumor tissue in lung cancer. Across the whole study: The cohort had roughly 12 adenocarcinoma, a couple of squamous cell and 1 small cell patients. Overall study results and limits: Tumor tissue had significantly higher TCR diversity than normal lung. Tumor repertoires had a smaller top 100 clone share than normal lung.

Germline V gives CDR1 DFQATT, CDR2 SNEGSKA (reference sequence). This CDR3 has 11 residues. The germline V and J ends were trimmed by 6 bases and 3 bases, with 9 bases remaining between them. The library came from three nested PCR rounds adapted from ARM-PCR protocols. TCRdb analysed the multiplex PCR reads with MiXCR anew, one entry per CDR3 protein. The sample contains about 200,000 distinct CDR3 sequences, about 71% of which appear only once. RNA was extracted from bulk tissue without any cell sorting. Newly diagnosed lung cancer patients had thoracic surgery in China, August–late 2014, without prior chemotherapy. As regards this clonotype: Its antigen is unidentified. This may be a read error: a much more frequent sequence differs by one nucleotide. The missing conserved phenylalanine or tryptophan at the end of this CDR3 makes a read error likely.

This sequence originates from a man aged 60 to 69 with non-small cell lung cancer. The chain joins TRBV20-1 to TRBJ2-7, with D tentatively TRBD1 or TRBD2 (5 bases each). Sequences were obtained from lung tumor tissue. The CDR3 DNA reads as TGCAGTGCAAGGGACGACTACGAGCAGTACTAC. Translation: CSARDDYEQYY.